The 7 T cell receptor beta chains reported below all come from one sample, sequenced in a study of CD8 T cells in Susac syndrome. Random hexamers were used to reverse transcribe an amount of roughly 0.5 to 1 ug RNA. TCRdb used MiXCR to reprocess the immunoSEQ multiplex PCR reads, holding one entry per CDR3 protein. The sample yields under 550,000 distinct CDR3 sequences, more than 80% seen once. The sequencing input was CD8+ T cells from PBMCs. The receptors stem from a human donor with multiple sclerosis.

The chain combines TRBV27 with TRBJ2-7; D ambiguous. Germline lookup yields CDR1 MNHEY and CDR2 SMNVEV (reference sequence). This CDR3 contains 14 residues. V shed 3 bases and J shed 4 bases, with 13 bases lying between them. CDR3 coding DNA: TGTGCCAGCAGTTTGGTGGACGGTGCTTACGAGCAGTACTTC. Its translation: CASSLVDGAYEQYF.

The chain couples TRBV18 to TRBJ1-1; D gene unclear. With 4 bases removed from V and 1 base from J, the gap between germline ends came to 13 bases. This CDR3 is built from 15 residues. The germline V gene encodes CDR1 KGHSH and CDR2 LQKENI. The CDR3 nucleotides are TGTGCCAGCTCACTTCCGACCCGTGAGAACACTGAAGCTTTCTTT. Its protein is CASSLPTRENTEAFF.

The chain uses TRBV29-1 and TRBJ2-6; possible D gene TRBD1, 6 bases. CDR3 size: 16 residues. Germline V CDR1 and CDR2: SQVTM, ANQGSEA. Trimming pared 1 base from V and 0 bases from J, leaving 10 bases between. CDR3 nucleotides: TGCAGCGTTGAAGGGGACATCGACTCTGGGGCCAACGTCCTGACTTTC. It is translated as CSVEGDIDSGANVLTF.

The rearrangement joins TRBV7-6 to TRBJ2-1; D remains ambiguous. The V end was cut by 4 bases, the J end by 6 bases, with 10 bases between. The CDR3 has 13 amino acids. Germline V lookup: CDR1 SGHVS, CDR2 FNYEAQ. The CDR3 region is CASSWKMGNEQFF. The CDR3 bases are TGTGCCAGCAGCTGGAAAATGGGCAATGAGCAGTTCTTC.

The CDR3 is CASSHASEFGDTQYF. CDR3 bases: TGCGCCAGCAGCCATGCCTCCGAGTTCGGCGATACGCAGTATTTT. J is TRBJ2-3 and V is TRBV4-1, with D hard to call. The V gene lost 3 bases and the J gene lost 6 bases, with 16 bases spanning the gap. The CDR3 has 15 amino acids. Germline-derived CDR1 and CDR2 are MGHRA and YSYEKL.

This chain joins TRBV11-2 and TRBJ2-7; TRBD2 is a possible D gene (5 bases). V was shortened by 5 bases and J by 3 bases, with 11 bases between the two germline ends. CDR1 and CDR2 (germline): SGHAT, FQNNGV. The CDR3 length is 13 residues. CDR3 sequence reads: CASSPGTHYEQYF. The CDR3 DNA follows: TGTGCCAGCAGCCCGGGAACCCACTACGAGCAGTACTTC.

The rearrangement joins TRBV5-4 to TRBJ1-2; a possible D gene is TRBD1 (5 bases). There are 15 residues in the CDR3. The V gene's germline CDR1 is SGHNT and CDR2 YYREEE (reference sequence). The germline V and J ends were trimmed by 3 bases and 8 bases, with 20 bases remaining between them. The CDR3 loop is CASSSGPAGLGGYTF. As DNA, the CDR3 is TGTGCCAGCAGCTCAGGGCCGGCTGGTTTGGGGGGCTACACCTTC.